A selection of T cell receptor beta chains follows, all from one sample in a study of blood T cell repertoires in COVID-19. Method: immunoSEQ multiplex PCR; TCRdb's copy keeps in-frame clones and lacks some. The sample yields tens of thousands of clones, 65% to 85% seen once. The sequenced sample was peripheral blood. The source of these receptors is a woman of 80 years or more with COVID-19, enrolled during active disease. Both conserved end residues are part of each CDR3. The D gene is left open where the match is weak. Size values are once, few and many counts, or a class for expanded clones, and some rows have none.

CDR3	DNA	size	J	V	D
CASSVRDSSYEQYF	TGTGCCAGCAGCGTGCGGGACAGCTCCTACGAGCAGTACTTC	.	TRBJ2-7	TRBV9	.
CASSYAEQNQPQHF	TGTGCCAGCAGTTACGCGGAGCAGAATCAGCCCCAGCATTTT	.	TRBJ1-5	TRBV6-6	.
CAISESGGFLANYGYTF	TGTGCCATCAGTGAGTCTGGAGGCTTCCTAGCTAACTATGGCTACACCTTC	.	TRBJ1-2	TRBV10-3	.
CASRRAGTGGFGYTF	TGTGCCAGCCGCAGAGCTGGGACAGGGGGGTTTGGCTACACCTTC	once	TRBJ1-2	TRBV28	TRBD1
CASSLSRGLNEQYF	TGTGCCAGCAGTTTATCTAGAGGCCTAAACGAGCAGTACTTC	.	TRBJ2-7	TRBV27	.
CASSSDRGTEAFF	TGTGCCAGCAGCTCGGACAGGGGGACTGAAGCTTTCTTT	.	TRBJ1-1	TRBV7-3	TRBD1
CASSDRVLNTGELFF	TGTGCCAGCAGCGACAGGGTTTTGAACACCGGGGAGCTGTTTTTT	.	TRBJ2-2	TRBV2	TRBD1
CASSLDGRNTEAFF	TGCGCCAGCAGCTTGGATGGGAGGAACACTGAAGCTTTCTTT	once	TRBJ1-1	TRBV5-1	.
CASNRGTHSNQPQHF	TGTGCCAGCAACAGGGGAACTCATAGCAATCAGCCCCAGCATTTT	.	TRBJ1-5	TRBV6-6	TRBD1
CASSPSLGQGVYEQYF	TGTGCCAGCTCACCAAGCTTGGGACAGGGTGTATACGAGCAGTACTTC	.	TRBJ2-7	TRBV18	TRBD1
CASSLSGPVDTQYF	TGTGCCAGCAGCTTAAGTGGGCCCGTGGATACGCAGTATTTT	once	TRBJ2-3	TRBV7-3	.
CASSFSGLAGVTDTQYF	TGTGCCAGCAGCTTCTCCGGGCTAGCGGGAGTCACAGATACGCAGTATTTT	.	TRBJ2-3	TRBV7-9	TRBD2
CASSKRTGLAGELFF	TGTGCCAGCAGTAAGAGGACAGGGCTCGCCGGGGAGCTGTTTTTT	.	TRBJ2-2	TRBV25-1	TRBD1
CASSSGDPNTGELFF	TGCGCCAGCAGTTCAGGGGACCCGAACACCGGGGAGCTGTTTTTT	.	TRBJ2-2	TRBV5-1	.
CASSTTGDGTDTQYF	TGTGCCAGCAGCACGACAGGGGACGGCACAGATACGCAGTATTTT	.	TRBJ2-3	TRBV3-1/TRBV3-2	TRBD1
CASSQDGLAGSLAHEQYF	TGCGCCAGCAGCCAAGACGGACTAGCGGGTAGCCTTGCGCACGAGCAGTACTTC	few	TRBJ2-7	TRBV4-1	TRBD2
CASSRQGLPNTEAFF	TGTGCCAGCAGCCGGCAGGGGCTTCCGAACACTGAAGCTTTCTTT	few	TRBJ1-1	TRBV14	.
CASSHEVSGYSSTDTQYF	TGTGCCAGCAGCCACGAGGTTAGCGGGTATTCTAGCACAGATACGCAGTATTTT	.	TRBJ2-3	TRBV3-1/TRBV3-2	TRBD2
CASSLQGANQPQHF	TGTGCCAGCAGCTTACAGGGGGCTAATCAGCCCCAGCATTTT	.	TRBJ1-5	TRBV7-8	TRBD1
CASSLGLVNEQFF	TGTGCCAGCAGTCTGGGACTAGTCAATGAGCAGTTCTTC	few	TRBJ2-1	TRBV28	TRBD2
CASSDPSGSSYNEQFF	TGTGCCAGCAGTGACCCCAGCGGGAGCTCCTACAATGAGCAGTTCTTC	.	TRBJ2-1	TRBV2	TRBD2
CASSQTGGGFNSPLHF	TGTGCCAGCTCACAAACAGGGGGCGGTTTCAATTCACCCCTCCACTTT	once	TRBJ1-6	TRBV18	TRBD1
CASSLAAAGELFF	TGTGCCAGCAGCTTGGCGGCGGCCGGGGAGCTGTTTTTT	.	TRBJ2-2	TRBV11-2	.
CSAGGMNTEAFF	TGCAGCGCCGGGGGGATGAACACTGAAGCTTTCTTT	.	TRBJ1-1	TRBV29-1	.
CASSSQGQGNTEAFF	TGTGCCAGCAGTTCACAAGGACAGGGGAACACTGAAGCTTTCTTT	once	TRBJ1-1	TRBV7-2	TRBD1
CASSLDPAVSNEKLFF	TGTGCCAGCAGCTTGGACCCCGCGGTCTCTAATGAAAAACTGTTTTTT	.	TRBJ1-4	TRBV5-6	.
CASSFWGPGANVLTF	TGTGCCAGCAGCTTTTGGGGCCCTGGGGCCAACGTCCTGACTTTC	.	TRBJ2-6	TRBV7-9	.
CASTTVAKNIQYF	TGTGCCAGCACTACAGTAGCCAAAAACATTCAGTACTTC	.	TRBJ2-4	TRBV2	.
CASSLEPYSPLHF	TGTGCCAGCAGCTTGGAGCCCTATTCACCCCTCCACTTT	.	TRBJ1-6	TRBV5-5	.
CANAPYDTQYF	TGTGCTAATGCACCCTACGATACGCAGTATTTT	.	TRBJ2-3	TRBV11-2	.
CASSLVLNEQFF	TGTGCCAGCAGCTTAGTCCTCAATGAGCAGTTCTTC	.	TRBJ2-1	TRBV7-9	.
CASSLVGQGGTYGYTF	TGTGCCAGCAGCTTAGTGGGACAGGGTGGGACGTATGGCTACACCTTC	.	TRBJ1-2	TRBV7-2	TRBD1
CSVPTGTDTQYF	TGCAGCGTTCCCACGGGGACAGATACGCAGTATTTT	.	TRBJ2-3	TRBV29-1	.
CASSVLEGSTDTQYF	TGTGCCAGCAGCGTATTGGAGGGGTCCACAGATACGCAGTATTTT	few	TRBJ2-3	TRBV9	.
CASSLAGSGATGELFF	TGCGCCAGCAGCTTGGCCGGGAGCGGTGCTACCGGGGAGCTGTTTTTT	.	TRBJ2-2	TRBV5-1	.
CASSQDDSRDTQYF	TGTGCCAGCAGCCAAGACGACAGCAGAGATACGCAGTATTTT	.	TRBJ2-3	TRBV3-1/TRBV3-2	.
CASSLSASGSVQYF	TGTGCCAGCAGCTTATCGGCTAGCGGTTCAGTTCAGTACTTC	.	TRBJ2-5	TRBV13	TRBD2
CASSSGDVGATDTQYF	TGTGCCAGCTCCTCGGGGGACGTAGGAGCCACAGATACGCAGTATTTT	.	TRBJ2-3	TRBV7-9	.
CASSFETGRSNYGYTF	TGTGCCAGCAGTTTCGAGACAGGCCGATCTAACTATGGCTACACCTTC	.	TRBJ1-2	TRBV28	.
CASSLVLAASTDTQYF	TGTGCCAGCAGCTTAGTTTTGGCGGCTAGCACAGATACGCAGTATTTT	.	TRBJ2-3	TRBV11-2	.
CASSPERGELFF	TGTGCCAGCAGTCCTGAACGGGGGGAGCTGTTTTTT	.	TRBJ2-2	TRBV7-9	.
CASSPQVDTQYF	TGTGCCAGCAGCCCCCAGGTTGATACGCAGTATTTT	.	TRBJ2-3	TRBV7-8	.
CSVQSQGSRAQHF	TGCAGCGTTCAGTCCCAGGGGTCCAGGGCCCAGCATTTT	.	TRBJ1-5	TRBV29-1	.
CASSLTYLGQKMNTEAFF	TGTGCCAGCAGCTTAACGTATTTGGGACAGAAGATGAACACTGAAGCTTTCTTT	.	TRBJ1-1	TRBV7-3	TRBD1
CASSWGTGTGNTIYF	TGCGCCAGCAGCTGGGGGACAGGGACTGGAAACACCATATATTTT	.	TRBJ1-3	TRBV5-1	TRBD1
CASSFQGHYGYTF	TGTGCCAGTAGTTTCCAGGGCCACTATGGCTACACCTTC	medium-sized	TRBJ1-2	TRBV19	.
CASRRGYGNQPQHF	TGTGCCAGCAGGCGAGGGTATGGCAATCAGCCCCAGCATTTT	.	TRBJ1-5	TRBV7-2	.